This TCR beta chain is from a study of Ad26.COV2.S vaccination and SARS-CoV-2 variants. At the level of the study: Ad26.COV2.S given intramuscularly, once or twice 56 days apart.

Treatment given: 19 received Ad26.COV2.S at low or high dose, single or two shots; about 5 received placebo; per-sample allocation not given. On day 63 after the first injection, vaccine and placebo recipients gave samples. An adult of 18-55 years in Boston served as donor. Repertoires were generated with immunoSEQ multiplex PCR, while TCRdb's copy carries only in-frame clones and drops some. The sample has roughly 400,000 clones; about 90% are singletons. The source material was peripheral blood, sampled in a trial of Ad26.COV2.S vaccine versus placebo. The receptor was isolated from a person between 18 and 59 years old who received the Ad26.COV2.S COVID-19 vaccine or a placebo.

The CDR3 here is CASRHRGPNTGELFF. The CDR3 nucleotides read TGTGCCAGCAGACACAGGGGGCCCAACACCGGGGAGCTGTTTTTT. The chain is built from TRBV5-5 and TRBJ2-2, with 9 bases aligning to TRBD1. J lost 2 bases, V lost 5 bases, and 4 bases had no gene match. The CDR3 covers 15 residues. Germline CDR1 reads SGHKS; CDR2 reads YYEKEE (reference sequence).